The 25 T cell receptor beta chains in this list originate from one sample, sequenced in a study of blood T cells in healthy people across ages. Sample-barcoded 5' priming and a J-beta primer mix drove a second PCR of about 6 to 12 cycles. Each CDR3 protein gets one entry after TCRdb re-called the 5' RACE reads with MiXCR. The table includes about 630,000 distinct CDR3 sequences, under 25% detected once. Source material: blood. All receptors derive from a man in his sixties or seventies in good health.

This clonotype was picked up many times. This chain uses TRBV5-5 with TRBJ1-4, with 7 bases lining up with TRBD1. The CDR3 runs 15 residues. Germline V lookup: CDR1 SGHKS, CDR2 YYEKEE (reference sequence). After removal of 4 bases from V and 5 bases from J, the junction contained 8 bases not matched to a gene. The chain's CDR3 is CASSDGDRQNEKLFF. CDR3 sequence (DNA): TGTGCCAGCAGCGACGGGGACAGACAGAATGAAAAACTGTTTTTT.

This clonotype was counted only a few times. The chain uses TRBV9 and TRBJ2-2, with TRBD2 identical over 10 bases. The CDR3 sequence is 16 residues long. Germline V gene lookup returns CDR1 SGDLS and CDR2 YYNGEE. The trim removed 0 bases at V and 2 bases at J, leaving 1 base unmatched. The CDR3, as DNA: TGTGCCAGCAGCGTAGGACTAGCGGGTAACACCGGGGAGCTGTTTTTT. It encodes CASSVGLAGNTGELFF.

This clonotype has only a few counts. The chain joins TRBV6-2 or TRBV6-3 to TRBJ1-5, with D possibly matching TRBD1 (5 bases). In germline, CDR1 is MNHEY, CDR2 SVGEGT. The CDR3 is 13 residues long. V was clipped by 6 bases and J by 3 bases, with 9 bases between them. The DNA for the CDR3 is TGTGCCAGCAGGAGGGGTCCCAATCAGCCCCAGCATTTT. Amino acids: CASRRGPNQPQHF.

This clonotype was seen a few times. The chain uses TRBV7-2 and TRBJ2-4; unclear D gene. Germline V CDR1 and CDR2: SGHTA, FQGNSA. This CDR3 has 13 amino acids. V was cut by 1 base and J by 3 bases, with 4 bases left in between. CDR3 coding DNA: TGTGCCAGCAGCTTAGTCAACAAAAACATTCAGTACTTC. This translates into CASSLVNKNIQYF.

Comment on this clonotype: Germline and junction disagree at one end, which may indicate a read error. CDR3 in amino acids: CASSLIHQETQYF. CDR3 nucleotides: TGTGCTAGCAGCTTAATCCATCAAGAGACCCAGTACTTC. The rearrangement links TRBV7-7 to TRBJ2-5, with D uncertain. The CDR3 has 13 amino acids. CDR1 and CDR2 (germline): SSHAT, FNYEAQ (reference sequence).

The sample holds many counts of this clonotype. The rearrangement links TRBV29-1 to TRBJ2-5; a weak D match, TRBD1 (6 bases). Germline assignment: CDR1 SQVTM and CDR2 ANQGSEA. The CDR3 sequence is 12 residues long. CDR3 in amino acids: CSSQGYQETQYF. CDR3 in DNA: TGCAGTTCTCAGGGGTACCAAGAGACCCAGTACTTC.

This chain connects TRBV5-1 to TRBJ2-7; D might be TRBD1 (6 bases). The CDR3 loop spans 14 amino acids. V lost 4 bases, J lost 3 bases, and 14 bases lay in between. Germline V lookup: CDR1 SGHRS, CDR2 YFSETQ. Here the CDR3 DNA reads TGCGCCAGCAGCAGCACAGGGAACGGCTACGAGCAGTACTTC. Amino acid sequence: CASSSTGNGYEQYF.

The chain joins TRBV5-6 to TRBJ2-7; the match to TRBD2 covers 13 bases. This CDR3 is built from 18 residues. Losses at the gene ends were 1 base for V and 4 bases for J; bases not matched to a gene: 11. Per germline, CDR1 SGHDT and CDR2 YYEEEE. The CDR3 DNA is TGTGCCAGCAGCTTGTACAGGAGGGGACTAGCGGGACCTTACGAGCAGTACTTC. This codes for CASSLYRRGLAGPYEQYF. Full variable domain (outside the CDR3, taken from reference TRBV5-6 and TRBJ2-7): DAGVTQSPTHLIKTRGQQVTLRCSPKSGHDTVSWYQQALGQGPQFIFQYYEEEERQRGNFPDRFSGHQFPNYSSELNVNALLLGDSALYLCASSLYRRGLAGPYEQYFGPGTRLTVT.

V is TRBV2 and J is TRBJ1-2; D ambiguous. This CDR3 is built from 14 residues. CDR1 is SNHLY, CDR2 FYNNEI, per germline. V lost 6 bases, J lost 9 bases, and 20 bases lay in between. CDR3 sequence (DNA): TGTGCCAGCAGCGCTAAGACCGCCCCGGTTCGCTACACCTTC. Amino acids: CASSAKTAPVRYTF.

The CDR3 DNA reads as TGCAGTGCTAGGCCAAACAGAGGGCCCACCGGGGAGCTGTTTTTT. It specifies CSARPNRGPTGELFF. The V and J genes are TRBV20-1 and TRBJ2-2; TRBD2 is a possible D gene (5 bases). With 3 bases removed from V and 4 bases from J, the gap between germline ends came to 15 bases. Germline V gives CDR1 DFQATT, CDR2 SNEGSKA (reference sequence). This CDR3 is built from 15 residues.

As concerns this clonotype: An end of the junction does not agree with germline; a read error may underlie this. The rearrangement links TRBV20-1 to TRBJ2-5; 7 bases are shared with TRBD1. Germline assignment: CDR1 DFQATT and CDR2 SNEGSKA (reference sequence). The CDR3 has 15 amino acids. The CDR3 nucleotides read TGCTGTGCTAGAGATAAGGGACAGCGTCAAGAGACCCAGTACTTC. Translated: CCARDKGQRQETQYF.

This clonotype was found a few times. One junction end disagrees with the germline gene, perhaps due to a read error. CDR3 DNA: TGTGCCAGCAGGTACTTAGCGGGAGACGACGAGCAGTACTTC. This codes for CASRYLAGDDEQYF. The genes are TRBV6-2 or TRBV6-3 and TRBJ2-5; 9 bases match TRBD2. The J call may be in error: the DNA end matches TRBJ2-7 better. This CDR3 has 14 residues. Germline V gives CDR1 MNHEY, CDR2 SVGEGT.

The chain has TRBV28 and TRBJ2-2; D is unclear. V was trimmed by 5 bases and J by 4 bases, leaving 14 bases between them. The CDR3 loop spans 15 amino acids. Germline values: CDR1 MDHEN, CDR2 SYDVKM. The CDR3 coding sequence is TGTGCCAGCAGTGTGCTGCCTTCGAGCACCGGGGAGCTGTTTTTT. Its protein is CASSVLPSSTGELFF.

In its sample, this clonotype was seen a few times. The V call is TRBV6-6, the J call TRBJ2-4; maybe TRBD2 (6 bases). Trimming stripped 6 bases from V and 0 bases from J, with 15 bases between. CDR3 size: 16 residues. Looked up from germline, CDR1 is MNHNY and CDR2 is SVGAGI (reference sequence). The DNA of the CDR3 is TGTGCCAGCAGCCAGAGTAGCGGACTAGCCAAAAACATTCAGTACTTC. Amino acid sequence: CASSQSSGLAKNIQYF.

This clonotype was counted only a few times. As DNA, the CDR3 is TGTGCCAGCTCACCTCTCCTGGGCGATGAGCAGTTCTTC. This encodes CASSPLLGDEQFF. The chain combines TRBV18 with TRBJ2-1; no definite D call. Germline V gene lookup returns CDR1 KGHSH and CDR2 LQKENI. V lost 3 bases to trimming and J lost 8 bases, with 11 bases between them. This CDR3 is 13 amino acids long.

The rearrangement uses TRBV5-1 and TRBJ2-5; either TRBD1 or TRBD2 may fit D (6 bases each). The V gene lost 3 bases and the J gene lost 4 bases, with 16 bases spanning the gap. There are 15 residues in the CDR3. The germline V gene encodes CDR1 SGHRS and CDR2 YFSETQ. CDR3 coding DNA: TGCGCCAGCAGCTCCAGGGGCGGGATTGGAGAGACCCAGTACTTC. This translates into CASSSRGGIGETQYF. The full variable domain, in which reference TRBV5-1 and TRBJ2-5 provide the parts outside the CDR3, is KAGVTQTPRYLIKTRGQQVTLSCSPISGHRSVSWYQQTPGQGLQFLFEYFSETQRNKGNFPGRFSGRQFSNSRSEMNVSTLELGDSALYLCASSSRGGIGETQYFGPGTRLLVL.

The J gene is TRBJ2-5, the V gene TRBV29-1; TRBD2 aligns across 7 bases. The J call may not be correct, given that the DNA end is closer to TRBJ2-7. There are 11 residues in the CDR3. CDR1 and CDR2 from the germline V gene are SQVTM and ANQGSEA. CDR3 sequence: CSVTSGTEQYF. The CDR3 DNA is TGCAGCGTTACCAGCGGGACCGAGCAGTACTTC.

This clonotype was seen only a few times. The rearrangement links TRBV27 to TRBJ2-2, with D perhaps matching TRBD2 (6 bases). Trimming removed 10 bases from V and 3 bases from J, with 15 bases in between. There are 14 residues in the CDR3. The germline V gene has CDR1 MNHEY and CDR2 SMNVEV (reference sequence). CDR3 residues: CATLGGTHTGELFF. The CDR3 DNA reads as TGTGCCACCCTTGGCGGGACCCACACCGGGGAGCTGTTTTTT.

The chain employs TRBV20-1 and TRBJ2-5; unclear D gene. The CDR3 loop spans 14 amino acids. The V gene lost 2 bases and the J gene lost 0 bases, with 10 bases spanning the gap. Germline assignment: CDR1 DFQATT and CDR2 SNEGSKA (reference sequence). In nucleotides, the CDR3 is TGCAGTGCTAGACGGAGCGAGTACCAAGAGACCCAGTACTTC. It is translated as CSARRSEYQETQYF.

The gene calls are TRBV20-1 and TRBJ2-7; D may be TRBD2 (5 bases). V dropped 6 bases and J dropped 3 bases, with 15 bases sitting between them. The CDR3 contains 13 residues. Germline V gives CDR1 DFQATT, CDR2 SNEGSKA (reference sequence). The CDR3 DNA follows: TGCAGTGCGGTCGAGACTATAATCTACGAGCAGTACTTC. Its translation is CSAVETIIYEQYF.

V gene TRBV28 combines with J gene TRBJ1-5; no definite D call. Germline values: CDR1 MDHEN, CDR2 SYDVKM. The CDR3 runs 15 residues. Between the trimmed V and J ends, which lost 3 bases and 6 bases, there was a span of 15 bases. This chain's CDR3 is CASSFRATNGQPQHF. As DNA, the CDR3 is TGTGCCAGCAGTTTTAGGGCCACGAACGGTCAGCCCCAGCATTTT.

The CDR3 DNA reads TGTGCCAGCAGTTTATTCCTCGCGGGTTTCGGGCAGAATGAGCAGTTCTTC. Encoded protein: CASSLFLAGFGQNEQFF. The chain has TRBV28 and TRBJ2-5, with D possibly TRBD2 on 5 matching bases. The J call is uncertain, as TRBJ2-1 better fits the DNA end. CDR1 and CDR2 from the germline V gene are MDHEN and SYDVKM. This CDR3 is built from 17 residues.

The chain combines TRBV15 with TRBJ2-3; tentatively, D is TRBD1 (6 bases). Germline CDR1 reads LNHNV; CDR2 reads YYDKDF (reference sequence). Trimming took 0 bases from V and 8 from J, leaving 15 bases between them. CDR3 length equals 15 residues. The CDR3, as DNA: TGTGCCACCAGCAGAGATGCGACAACCAGGGGTACGCAGTATTTT. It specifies CATSRDATTRGTQYF.

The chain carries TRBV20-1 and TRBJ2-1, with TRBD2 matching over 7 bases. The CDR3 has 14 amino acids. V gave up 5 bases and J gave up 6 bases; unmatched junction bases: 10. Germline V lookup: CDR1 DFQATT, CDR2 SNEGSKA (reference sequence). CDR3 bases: TGCAGTGCTGGGGGGGATTCGGTGGGCAATGAGCAGTTCTTC. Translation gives CSAGGDSVGNEQFF.

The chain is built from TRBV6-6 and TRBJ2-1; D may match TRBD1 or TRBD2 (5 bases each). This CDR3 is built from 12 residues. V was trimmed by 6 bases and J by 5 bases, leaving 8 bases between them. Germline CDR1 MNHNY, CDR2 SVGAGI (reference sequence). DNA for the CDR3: TGTGCCAGCAGGGGGACCAACAATGAGCAGTTCTTC. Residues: CASRGTNNEQFF.